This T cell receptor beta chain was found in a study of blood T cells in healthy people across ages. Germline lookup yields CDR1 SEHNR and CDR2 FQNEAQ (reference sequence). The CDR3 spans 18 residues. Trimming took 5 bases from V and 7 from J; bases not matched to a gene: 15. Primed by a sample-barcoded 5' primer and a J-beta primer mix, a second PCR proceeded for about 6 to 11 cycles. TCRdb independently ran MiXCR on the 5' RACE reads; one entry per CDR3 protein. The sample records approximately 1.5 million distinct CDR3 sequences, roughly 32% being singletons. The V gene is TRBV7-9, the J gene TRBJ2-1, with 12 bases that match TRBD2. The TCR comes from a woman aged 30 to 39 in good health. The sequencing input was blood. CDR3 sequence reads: CASSPASGRAMGMNEQFF. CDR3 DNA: TGTGCCAGCAGCCCGGCTAGCGGGAGGGCGATGGGTATGAATGAGCAGTTCTTC.